This TCR beta chain was retrieved from a study of T cells in Graves' hyperthyroidism and ophthalmopathy (dated 2019 in TCRdb). In the study overall: Peripheral blood was collected at initial diagnosis, before any treatment. In addition, the study compared T-cell repertoires in thyroid tissue and in blood from about 6 Graves' hyperthyroidism patients. Following sampling, methimazole starting at 30 mg daily was given to hyperthyroidism patients, and high-dose intravenous methylprednisolone was given to ophthalmopathy patients. According to the paper, TCR Vbeta CDR3 sequencing was carried out on some 130 peripheral blood samples, which came from 40 to 45 ophthalmopathy, roughly 75 hyperthyroidism and some 17 progressor patients. For training and testing, the 100 or so patients in the discovery cohort were randomly divided in a 7:3 ratio. An independent validation cohort of under 20 hyperthyroidism patients and approximately 17 patients who later progressed to ophthalmopathy tested prospective prediction of ophthalmopathy. To identify TCR V-J signatures that set the groups apart, the researchers used a discovery cohort of 100 or so patients, made up of under 50 with Graves' ophthalmopathy and 57 with stable Graves' hyperthyroidism.

As to this clonotype: The specificity of this receptor is unknown. Per-nucleotide qualities are absent, and no much larger clonotype sits a single base away.

TCR beta CDR3 regions were amplified from RNA transcripts. The first round of RT-PCR for the TCR CDR3 was performed with the HTBI primer set and the Qiagen OneStep RT-PCR kit. Libraries were constructed in a second round of multiplex PCR, after which size selection and purification were carried out. Libraries were sequenced paired-end with 100 bp reads on an Illumina HiSeq2000. The source study handled its data this way. Raw data were processed with SOAPnuke, discarding reads with adapters, uncalled bases, mean Phred below 15, or no exact constant-primer or identifier match. COPE v1.2.5 was used to merge the high-quality paired reads, and each unique nucleotide sequence was defined as a clonotype. MiTCR v1.1 was used to align clonotypes to the IMGT TRBV, TRBD and TRBJ reference segments. The analysis was restricted to V-J combinations with a frequency above 0.0001, which together covered about 99% of the repertoires. The TCS score was defined as F50 (clonal expansion) divided by E x V (chaos), with BLOSUM62-based TCRdist calculated between CDR3 peptides within each V-J. Welch's t-statistics and random forest reduced several hundred V-J features to roughly 13, which were used in a naive Bayes classifier (R e1071). Thyroid-blood repertoire similarity was quantified with the Morisita-Horn index. TCRdb reworked the public reads: Q25 trimming with fastp, MiXCR clone assembly, productive beta chains retained. Merged by CDR3 protein, the rows form single entries marked with the most common genes and DNA. These V and J calls rely on TCRdb rather than the paper's analysis. The sample table contains 95,000 to 110,000 distinct CDR3 sequences; only one count was recorded for less than 55% of them. Approximately 27% of the sample is taken by the ten largest.

V was cut back by 3 bases and J by 4 bases, leaving a gap of 19 bases between them. CDR1 and CDR2 are read off the germline V gene (reference sequence) as DFQATT and SNEGSKA. The CDR3 starts with the cysteine, ends with the phenylalanine, and has 15 residues. Only the CDR3 portion is preserved as DNA: 45 bases, with reading frame beginning at the first base. Stable Graves' hyperthyroidism was defined as the absence of progression to ophthalmopathy over 18 months of follow-up. The hyperthyroidism patients were between 18 and 65 years old and newly diagnosed, with a disease duration of less than 2 months. Patients with uncontrolled infections, other autoimmune diseases, pregnancy or lactation were excluded. Clinical symptoms, serum thyroxine and TRAb, thyroid ultrasound, and orbital computed tomography formed the basis for the diagnoses. PBMCs were isolated from 7.5 to 10 ml of fresh peripheral blood by Ficoll-Paque density gradient centrifugation. Trizol reagent was used to extract total RNA, and RNA quality was then checked on an Agilent 2100 Bioanalyzer.

Broader findings and caveats from the paper: Sample size was not statistically predetermined, and blinding of investigators to group allocation was not performed. In validation, the model predicted progression to ophthalmopathy a median of roughly 6.2 months before onset, with roughly 70% sensitivity and roughly 79% specificity. Ophthalmopathy was separated from stable hyperthyroidism by a 13 V-J signature model, with 85% to 90% sensitivity and around 81% specificity obtained in cross-validation and 80%/75% obtained in testing. Most expanded thyroid clonotypes (frequency above 0.001) were also detected in blood, suggesting blood repertoires may reflect thyroid immune responses.

Rearrangement joined TRBV20-1 to TRBJ2-7; the D gene cannot be named for sure. This sequence originates from a man aged 35-49 years with Graves' hyperthyroidism. Sample: blood. The CDR3 region has the sequence CSASTEWTHDYEQYF. The bases read TGCAGTGCTAGTACTGAGTGGACGCACGATTACGAGCAGTACTTC.